This TCR beta chain was identified in a study of T cells in Graves' hyperthyroidism and ophthalmopathy. This clonotype has a count of ten or more. Its matching antigen is unknown. Whole-study results and caveats: From stable hyperthyroidism, ophthalmopathy was set apart by a 13 V-J model.

Hyperthyroidism was newly diagnosed in patients aged 18 to 65 (duration under 2 months). Uncontrolled infection, other autoimmune disease, pregnancy or lactation barred patients from enrollment. Used for diagnoses were clinical symptoms, serum thyroxine and TRAb, thyroid ultrasound and orbital computed tomography. Authors of the study amplified TCR beta CDR3 regions from RNA transcripts. The TCR CDR3 was amplified in a first-round RT-PCR using the HTBI primer set. One entry per CDR3 protein, called by TCRdb with MiXCR from the multiplex PCR reads. The table lists 300,000 to 450,000 distinct CDR3 sequences, approximately 14% of them singletons. V shed 3 bases and J shed 4 bases, with 10 bases lying between them. CDR1 is SGHAT and CDR2 is FQDESV in the germline V gene (reference sequence). CDR3 size: 13 residues.

The receptor was isolated from a woman aged 60-70 years with Graves' hyperthyroidism. Sequenced: blood. This chain connects TRBV11-1 to TRBJ2-7; D ambiguous. The CDR3 DNA reads as TGTGCCAGCAGCTTGGACCAGCTATACGAGCAGTACTTC. Translating it yields CASSLDQLYEQYF.